This paragraph covers one T cell receptor beta chain sequence. The antigen remains undetermined. This entry belongs to a study of blood T cells in healthy people across ages. Overall study: Every two T cells gave about one barcoded beta molecule via template switching.

Trimming took off 0 bases at V and 0 bases at J, with 11 bases between the two ends. The CDR3 extends over 16 amino acids. Germline CDR1 is ENHRY and CDR2 is SYGVKD. Individuals who donated were healthy Caucasians from Russia aged about 6 to 90. A J-beta primer mix and a sample-barcoded 5' primer were used in a second PCR of roughly 6 to 11 cycles. TCRdb recomputed calls from the 5' RACE reads with MiXCR, one row per CDR3 protein. The sample comprises 650,000 to 800,000 distinct CDR3 sequences, approximately 52% of which are singletons, and about 13% rests with the top ten. Notes on the study in general: When set beside aged donors, long-lived donors presented more naive CD4+ cells and higher diversity. Researchers judged that diversity estimates from one million T cells fell short of true values.

The chain has TRBV10-3 and TRBJ1-2, with a tentative D call TRBD1 (6 bases). The specimen sequenced was blood. The source is a woman of 80 years or more in good health. CDR3 amino acids: CAISESNWTANYGYTF. The CDR3 region has the DNA TGTGCCATCAGTGAGTCTAATTGGACAGCTAACTATGGCTACACCTTC.